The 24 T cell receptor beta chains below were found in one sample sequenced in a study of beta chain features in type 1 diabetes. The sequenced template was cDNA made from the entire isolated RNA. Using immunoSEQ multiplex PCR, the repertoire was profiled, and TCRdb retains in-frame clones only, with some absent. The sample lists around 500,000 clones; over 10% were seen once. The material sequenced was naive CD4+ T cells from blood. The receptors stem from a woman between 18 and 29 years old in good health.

The CDR3 DNA sequence: TGTGCCAGCAGCAAGGACCGCCCTGGGGCCAACGTCCTGACTTTC. It specifies CASSKDRPGANVLTF. The rearrangement uses TRBV7-3 and TRBJ2-6; D ambiguous. The germline CDR1 and CDR2 sequences are SGHTA and FQGTGA. This CDR3 is built from 15 residues. The V gene lost 5 bases and the J gene lost 2 bases, with 10 bases spanning the gap.

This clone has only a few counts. The CDR3 DNA is TGTGCCAGCAGCTCCCCCTCCGGGGGCATTGAGCAGTTCTTC. Translation gives CASSSPSGGIEQFF. The V gene is TRBV7-3, the J gene TRBJ2-1; D is tentatively TRBD1 or TRBD2 (6 bases each). The CDR3 is 14 amino acids. V was shortened by 4 bases and J by 9 bases, with 16 bases between the two germline ends. Germline assignment: CDR1 SGHTA and CDR2 FQGTGA.

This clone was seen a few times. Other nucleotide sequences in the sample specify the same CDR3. The CDR3, as DNA: TGTGCCAGCTCACCCGGGACTAGCGGCTACGAGCAGTACTTC. Its translation: CASSPGTSGYEQYF. The chain employs TRBV18 and TRBJ2-7, with 11 bases fitting TRBD2. V gave up 3 bases and J gave up 3 bases; unmatched junction bases: 1. The germline CDR1 and CDR2 sequences are KGHSH and LQKENI. The CDR3 has 14 residues.

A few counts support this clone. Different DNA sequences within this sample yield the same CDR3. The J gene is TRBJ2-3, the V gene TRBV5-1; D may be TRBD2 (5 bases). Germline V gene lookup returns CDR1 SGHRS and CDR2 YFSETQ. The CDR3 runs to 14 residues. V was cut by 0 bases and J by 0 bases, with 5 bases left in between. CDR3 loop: CASSLAGSTDTQYF. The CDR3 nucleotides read TGCGCCAGCAGCTTGGCGGGGAGCACAGATACGCAGTATTTT.

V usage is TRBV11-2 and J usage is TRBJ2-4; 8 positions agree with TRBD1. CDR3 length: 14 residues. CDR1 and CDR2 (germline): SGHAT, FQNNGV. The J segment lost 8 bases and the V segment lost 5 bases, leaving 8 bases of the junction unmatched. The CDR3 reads CASSPQGAFDIQYF. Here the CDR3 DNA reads TGTGCCAGCAGCCCCCAGGGGGCCTTCGACATTCAGTACTTC.

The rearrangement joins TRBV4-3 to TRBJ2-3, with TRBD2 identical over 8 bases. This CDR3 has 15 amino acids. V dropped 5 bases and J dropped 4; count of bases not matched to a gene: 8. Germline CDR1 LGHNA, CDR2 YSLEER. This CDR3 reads CASSKVVAGSDTQYF. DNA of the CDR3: TGCGCCAGCAGCAAGGTGGTAGCGGGGTCAGATACGCAGTATTTT.

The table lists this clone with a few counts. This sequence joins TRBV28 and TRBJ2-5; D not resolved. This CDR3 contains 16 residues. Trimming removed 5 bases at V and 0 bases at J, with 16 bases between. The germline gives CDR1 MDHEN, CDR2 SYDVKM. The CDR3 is CASSKKWASYQETQYF. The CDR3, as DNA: TGTGCCAGCAGTAAAAAATGGGCTTCTTACCAAGAGACCCAGTACTTC.

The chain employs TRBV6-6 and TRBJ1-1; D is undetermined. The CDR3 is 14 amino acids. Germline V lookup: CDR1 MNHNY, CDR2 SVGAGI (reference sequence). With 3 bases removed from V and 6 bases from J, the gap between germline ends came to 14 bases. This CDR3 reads CASSYRLSGSEAFF. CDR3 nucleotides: TGTGCCAGCAGTTATAGGCTTTCGGGGTCTGAAGCTTTCTTT.

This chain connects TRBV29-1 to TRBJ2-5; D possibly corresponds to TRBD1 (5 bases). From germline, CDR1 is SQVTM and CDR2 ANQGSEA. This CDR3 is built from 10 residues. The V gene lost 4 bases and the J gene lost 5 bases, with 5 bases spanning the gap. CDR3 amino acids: CSVAGETQYF. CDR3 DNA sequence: TGCAGCGTTGCAGGGGAGACCCAGTACTTC.

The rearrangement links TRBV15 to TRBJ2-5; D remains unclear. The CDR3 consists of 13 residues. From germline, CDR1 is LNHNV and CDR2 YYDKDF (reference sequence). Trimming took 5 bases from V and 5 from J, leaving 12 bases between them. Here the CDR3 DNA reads TGTGCCACCAGCCACTACCCGGAGGAGACCCAGTACTTC. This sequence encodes CATSHYPEETQYF.

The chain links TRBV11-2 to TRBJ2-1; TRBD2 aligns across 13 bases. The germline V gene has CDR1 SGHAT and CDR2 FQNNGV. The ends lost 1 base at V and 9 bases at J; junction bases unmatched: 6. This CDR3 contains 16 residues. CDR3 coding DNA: TGTGCCAGCAGCTTAGCCACTAGCGGGAGGGCTAGTGAGCAGTTCTTC. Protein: CASSLATSGRASEQFF. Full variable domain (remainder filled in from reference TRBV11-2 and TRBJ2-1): EAGVAQSPRYKIIEKRQSVAFWCNPISGHATLYWYQQILGQGPKLLIQFQNNGVVDDSQLPKDRFSAERLKGVDSTLKIQPAKLEDSAVYLCASSLATSGRASEQFFGPGTRLTVL.

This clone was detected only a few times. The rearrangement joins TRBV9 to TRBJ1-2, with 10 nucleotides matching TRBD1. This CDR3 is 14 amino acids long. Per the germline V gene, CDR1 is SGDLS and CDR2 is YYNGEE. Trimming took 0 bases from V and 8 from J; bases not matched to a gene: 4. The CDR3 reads CASSVEGTGVGYTF. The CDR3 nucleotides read TGTGCCAGCAGCGTAGAGGGGACAGGGGTCGGCTACACCTTC. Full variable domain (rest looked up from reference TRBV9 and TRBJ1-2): DSGVTQTPKHLITATGQRVTLRCSPRSGDLSVYWYQQSLDQGLQFLIQYYNGEERAKGNILERFSAQQFPDLHSELNLSSLELGDSALYFCASSVEGTGVGYTFGSGTRLTVV.

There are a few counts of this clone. In DNA form, the CDR3 reads TGCGCCAGCAGCTTGGAGGGAAGTGGGGAGCTGTTTTTT. Protein sequence: CASSLEGSGELFF. The chain couples TRBV5-1 to TRBJ2-2; D uncertain. From germline, CDR1 is SGHRS and CDR2 YFSETQ. V gave up 0 bases and J gave up 8 bases, with 8 bases separating them. CDR3 size: 13 residues. Full variable domain (rest looked up from reference TRBV5-1 and TRBJ2-2): KAGVTQTPRYLIKTRGQQVTLSCSPISGHRSVSWYQQTPGQGLQFLFEYFSETQRNKGNFPGRFSGRQFSNSRSEMNVSTLELGDSALYLCASSLEGSGELFFGEGSRLTVL.

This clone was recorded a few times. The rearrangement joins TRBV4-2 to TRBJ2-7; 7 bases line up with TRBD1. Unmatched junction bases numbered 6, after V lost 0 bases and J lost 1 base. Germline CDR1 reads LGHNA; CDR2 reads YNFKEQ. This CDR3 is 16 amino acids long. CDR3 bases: TGTGCCAGCAGCCAAGACCTTTCGGACAGGTCCTACGAGCAGTACTTC. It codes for CASSQDLSDRSYEQYF.

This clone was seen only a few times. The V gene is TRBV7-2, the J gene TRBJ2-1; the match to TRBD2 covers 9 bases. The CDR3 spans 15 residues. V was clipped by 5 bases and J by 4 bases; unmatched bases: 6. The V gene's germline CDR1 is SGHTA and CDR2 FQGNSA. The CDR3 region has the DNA TGTGCCAGCAGCGTGACTAGCGGACAGTACAATGAGCAGTTCTTC. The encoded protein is CASSVTSGQYNEQFF.

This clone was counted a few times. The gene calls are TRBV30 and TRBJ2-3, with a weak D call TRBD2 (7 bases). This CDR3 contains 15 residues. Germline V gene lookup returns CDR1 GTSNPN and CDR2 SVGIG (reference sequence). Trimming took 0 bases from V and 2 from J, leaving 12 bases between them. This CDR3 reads CAWSVGGVYTDTQYF. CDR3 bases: TGTGCCTGGAGTGTAGGGGGGGTTTACACAGATACGCAGTATTTT.

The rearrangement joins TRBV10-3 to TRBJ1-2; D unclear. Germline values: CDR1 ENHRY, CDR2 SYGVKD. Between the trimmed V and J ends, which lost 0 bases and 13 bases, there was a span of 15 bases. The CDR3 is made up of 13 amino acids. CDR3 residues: CAISESATADLTF. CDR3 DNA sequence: TGTGCCATCAGTGAGTCTGCGACCGCTGACCTCACCTTC.

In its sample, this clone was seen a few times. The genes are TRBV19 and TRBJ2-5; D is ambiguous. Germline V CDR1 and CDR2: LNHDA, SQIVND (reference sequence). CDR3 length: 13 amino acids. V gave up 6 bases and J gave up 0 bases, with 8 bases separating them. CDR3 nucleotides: TGTGCCAGTAGGCGAGGACACCAAGAGACCCAGTACTTC. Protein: CASRRGHQETQYF.

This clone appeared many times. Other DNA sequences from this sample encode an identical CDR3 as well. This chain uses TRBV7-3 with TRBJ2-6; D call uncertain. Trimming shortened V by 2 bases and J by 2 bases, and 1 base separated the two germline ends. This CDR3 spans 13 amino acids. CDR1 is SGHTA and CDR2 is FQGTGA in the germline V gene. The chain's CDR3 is CASSLPGANVLTF. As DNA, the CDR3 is TGTGCCAGCAGCTTACCTGGGGCCAACGTCCTGACTTTC.

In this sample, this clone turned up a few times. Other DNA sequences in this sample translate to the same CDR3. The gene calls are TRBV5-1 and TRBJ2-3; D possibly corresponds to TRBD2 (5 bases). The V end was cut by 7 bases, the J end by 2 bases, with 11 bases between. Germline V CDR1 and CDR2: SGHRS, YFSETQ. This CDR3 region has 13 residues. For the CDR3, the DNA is TGCGCCAGCTCTAGCTCCCCCACAGATACGCAGTATTTT. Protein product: CASSSSPTDTQYF.

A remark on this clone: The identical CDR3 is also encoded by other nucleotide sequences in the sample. For the CDR3, the DNA is TGTGCCAGCTCCTTGGGAAGCTACAATGAGCAGTTCTTC. Protein sequence: CASSLGSYNEQFF. This chain connects TRBV18 to TRBJ2-1; D call uncertain. The V end lost 6 bases, the J end lost 3 bases, and 9 bases lay between the germline ends. This CDR3 comprises 13 residues. The germline V gene has CDR1 KGHSH and CDR2 LQKENI.

The CDR3 loop reads CAWRWRRETQYF. CDR3 DNA sequence: TGTGCCTGGAGGTGGCGGAGGGAGACCCAGTACTTC. The chain employs TRBV30 and TRBJ2-5, with D perhaps TRBD2 (5 bases). Germline CDR1 reads GTSNPN; CDR2 reads SVGIG (reference sequence). V lost 3 bases to trimming and J lost 5 bases, with 10 bases between them. There are 12 residues in the CDR3.

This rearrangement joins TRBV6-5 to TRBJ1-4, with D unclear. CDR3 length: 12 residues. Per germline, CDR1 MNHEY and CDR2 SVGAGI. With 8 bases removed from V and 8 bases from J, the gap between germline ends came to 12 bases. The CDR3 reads CASALKREKLFF. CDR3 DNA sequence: TGTGCCAGCGCACTAAAGAGGGAAAAACTGTTTTTT.

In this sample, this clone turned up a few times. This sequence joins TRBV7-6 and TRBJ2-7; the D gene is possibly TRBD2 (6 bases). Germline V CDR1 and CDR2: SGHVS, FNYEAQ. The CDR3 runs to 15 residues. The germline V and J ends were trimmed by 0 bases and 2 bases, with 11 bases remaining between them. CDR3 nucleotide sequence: TGTGCCAGCAGCTTAGCTGGCGGCGGGACCTACGAGCAGTACTTC. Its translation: CASSLAGGGTYEQYF.